This T cell receptor (beta chain) was documented in a study of cytomegalovirus exposure and HLA in healthy donors. Turning to the study itself: Of roughly 400 genotyped donors, approximately 84% clustered with self-reported Caucasian donors. Study-level findings and limits: It was reportedly the case that the classifier diagnosed cytomegalovirus status with high specificity and sensitivity. Analysis was performed later, and it showed HLA-associated TCR beta chains to be more clonally expanded than equally common others. Several V segments, TRBV6-2 and TRBV6-3 among them, could not be told apart and were dropped.

Germline CDR1 is KGHSH and CDR2 is LQKENI. The V and J ends lost 3 bases and 7 bases respectively, with 12 bases between them. The CDR3 has 14 residues. As concerns this clone: Its antigen is as yet unknown.

The PCR had 60 Vbeta and 13 Jbeta primers. Sequencing was performed with immunoSEQ multiplex PCR; in TCRdb, only in-frame clones are kept and a portion is missing. This sample has about 230,000 clones, with approximately 84% found just once. The material sequenced was PBMCs. The TCR was taken from a girl aged 2-10 years in good health and CMV-seronegative. This chain uses TRBV18 with TRBJ1-4, with D possibly being TRBD1 (6 bases). CDR3: CASSPGDRTEKLFF. In DNA, the CDR3 is TGTGCCAGCTCACCCGGAGACAGGACTGAAAAACTGTTTTTT.